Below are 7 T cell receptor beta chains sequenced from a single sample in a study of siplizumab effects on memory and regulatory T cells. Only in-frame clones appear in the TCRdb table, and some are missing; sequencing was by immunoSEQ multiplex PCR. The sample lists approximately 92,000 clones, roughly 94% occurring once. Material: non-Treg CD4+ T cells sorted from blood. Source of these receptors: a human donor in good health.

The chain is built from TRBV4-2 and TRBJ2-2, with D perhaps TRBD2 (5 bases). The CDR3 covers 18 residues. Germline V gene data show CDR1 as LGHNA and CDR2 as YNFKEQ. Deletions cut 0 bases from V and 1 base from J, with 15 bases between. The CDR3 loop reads CASSQDFRGRLNTGELFF. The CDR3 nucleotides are TGTGCCAGCAGCCAAGATTTCCGGGGTAGACTGAACACCGGGGAGCTGTTTTTT.

CDR3 nucleotides: TGCGCCAGCAGCTTCGGGCTCAAACAGGGAACAACCACAGATACGCAGTATTTT. This translates into CASSFGLKQGTTTDTQYF. The chain carries TRBV5-1 and TRBJ2-3; possibly TRBD1 for D (6 bases). Trimming took off 2 bases at V and 2 bases at J, with 21 bases between the two ends. Germline CDR1 reads SGHRS; CDR2 reads YFSETQ. The CDR3 is 18 residues long.

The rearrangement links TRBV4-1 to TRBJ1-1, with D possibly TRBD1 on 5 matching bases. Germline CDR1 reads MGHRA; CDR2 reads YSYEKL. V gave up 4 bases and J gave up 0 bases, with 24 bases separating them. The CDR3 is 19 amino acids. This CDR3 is CASSRSFPRQRRMNTEAFF. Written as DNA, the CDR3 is TGCGCCAGCAGCCGGTCCTTTCCCCGACAGCGCCGTATGAACACTGAAGCTTTCTTT.

For the CDR3, the DNA is TGTGCCAGTAGGGACAGCGGGGGGGGTCCTCACGAGCAGTACTTC. Protein product: CASRDSGGGPHEQYF. The J gene is TRBJ2-7, the V gene TRBV6-5; 10 nucleotides agree with TRBD2. The CDR3 loop spans 15 amino acids. Germline CDR1 MNHEY, CDR2 SVGAGI. Losses at the gene ends were 9 bases for V and 5 bases for J; bases not matched to a gene: 13.

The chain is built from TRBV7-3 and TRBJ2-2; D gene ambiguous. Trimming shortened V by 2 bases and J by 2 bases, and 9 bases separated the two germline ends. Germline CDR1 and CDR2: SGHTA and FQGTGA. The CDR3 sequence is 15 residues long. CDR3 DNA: TGTGCCAGCAGCTTATCGGGCAGAAACACCGGGGAGCTGTTTTTT. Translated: CASSLSGRNTGELFF.

The CDR3 here is CASSEKWPSGEQYF. CDR3 DNA: TGTGCCAGCAGTGAAAAGTGGCCCTCCGGCGAGCAGTACTTC. The chain employs TRBV6-1 and TRBJ2-7; D is undetermined. This CDR3 region has 14 residues. Germline V lookup: CDR1 MNHNS, CDR2 SASEGT. Trimming removed 2 bases from V and 6 bases from J, with 14 bases in between.

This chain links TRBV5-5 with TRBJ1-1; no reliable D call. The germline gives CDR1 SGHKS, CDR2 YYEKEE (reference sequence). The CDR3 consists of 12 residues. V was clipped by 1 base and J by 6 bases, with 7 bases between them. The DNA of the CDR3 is TGTGCCAGCAGCTTGTTCCAATCTGAAGCTTTCTTT. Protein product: CASSLFQSEAFF.